The T cell receptor beta chain described here comes from a study of T cells after yellow fever vaccination. Study-level background: Some fractions had low cell numbers, and these were prepared with SMART-Seq v4 Ultra Low Input.

Study-wide results and caveats: Only a small proportion of the clonotypes turned up in both the CD4 and the CD8 compartments, likely arising from convergent recombination.

One entry per CDR3 protein, called by TCRdb with MiXCR from the 5' RACE reads. The sample lists some 400,000 distinct CDR3 sequences; roughly 6.2% were seen once. CDR3 length: 12 residues. Looked up from germline, CDR1 is DFQATT and CDR2 is SNEGSKA (reference sequence). The sample holds a few counts of this clonotype. Its antigen is unknown. Source: PBMCs, taken 5 days after the yellow fever booster vaccination. The chain is built from TRBV20-1 and TRBJ2-3, with 7 bases identical to TRBD2. The receptor was isolated from a man under 40 who received the YFV17D yellow fever vaccine. CDR3: CRAGNQPDTQYF. As DNA, the CDR3 is TGCAGAGCGGGGAATCAGCCCGATACGCAGTATTTT.